This T cell receptor (beta chain) was sequenced for a study of human T cells and chemical hapten exposure (dated by TCRdb to the early 2020s). Notes on the research overall: For sensitization, 2% DPC in acetone was applied to a roughly 2 cm by roughly 2 cm area of upper inner arm skin. Weekly therapeutic DPC doses were additionally applied to the scalp of patients throughout the roughly 23-week study period. Patch testing was done on the upper back using Finn chambers containing 0.01% DPC, and results were scored after 6 days according to International Contact Dermatitis Research Group standards. Most of the patients in the cohort were female, and the cohort covered alopecia areata with under or over 50% scalp involvement, alopecia totalis and alopecia universalis. Libraries were pooled for sequencing, and per-sample TCR yields varied mainly because of small differences in library volumes within the pool. This study followed changes in the peripheral blood TCR repertoire in vivo during primary and secondary sensitization of alopecia patients to the hapten diphenylcyclopropenone (DPC). Patient blood was sampled pre-sensitization (week 0) and at 2, 6 and about 24 weeks after DPC sensitization. Under 30 alopecia patients gave blood for TCR sequencing at one to four time points (pre-sensitization, 2, 6 and 24 weeks). General findings and caveats noted by the study authors: All patients had alopecia, a presumed autoimmune disease, so their immune response might differ from that of healthy individuals. The number of TCRs above 1 in 1000 frequency did not change with DPC sensitization; there was no evidence of global repertoire structure alterations. Repeated subsampling changed both the strength of the expansion versus patch-test correlation and the threshold at which that correlation became significant. Compared with pre-sensitization or healthy control sets, expanded TCRs formed significantly more large CDR3 similarity clusters, which is consistent with antigen-driven responses. Patch test score correlated positively with the number of PT1 expanded TCRs, reaching significance at thresholds 8, 16 and 32 but not at 4.

In the paper's terms, the time point label means: patch test 2, 6 weeks after DPC sensitization. The treatment or condition label of this sample denotes: therapeutic diphenylcyclopropenone sensitization with weekly scalp DPC. Blood at each patch-test visit was drawn before the patch test was applied. Eligible patients were aged 18 to 70, diagnosed with alopecia, deemed suitable for DPC therapy, and excluded if pregnant. Total RNA was extracted from unfractionated whole blood that had been collected in Tempus Blood RNA tubes. The CDR3 goes from the cysteine to the phenylalanine over 16 residues. Just the 48-base CDR3 DNA is kept, in frame starting at base 1. V loses 0 bases of germline sequence and J loses 1 base, and the interval between the two ends is 8 bases. Based on the germline V gene, the CDR1 and CDR2 sequences are SGHRS and YFSETQ. To note about this clonotype: Its recognized antigen is unknown. Base-call qualities are not available, and no considerably larger clone is one nucleotide away.

To prepare the library, RACE was applied. Instrument used: NextSeq 500. During library preparation, unique molecular identifiers were attached to individual cDNA molecules so that TCRs could be counted quantitatively and reproducibly. Each blood RNA sample was used to sequence both TCR alpha and TCR beta chains. On the authors' methods: Samples had a median of about 96,000 TCRs, with a range from roughly 23,224 to 700,000. V, J and CDR3 annotation of the TCR reads was performed with the Decombinator software suite. To make PS versus PT1 abundance plots, every sample was subsampled to the same number of TCRs (28,000). TCRs were defined as expanded if absent before sensitization and observed at least eight times at the 2-week time point. The public reads were reanalyzed by TCRdb: fastp trimming at Q25, MiXCR alignment, in-frame beta chains only. CDR3 protein duplicates are merged, each entry listing the most common genes and DNA. It is TCRdb's table, rather than the study itself, that gives the V and J calls and clone size. This sample is represented by under 100,000 distinct CDR3 sequences; more than 9% of them were singletons. The leading ten clones occupy approximately 5% of the sample.

The receptor comes from a woman in her forties or fifties with alopecia areata. Some clones in this sample may be carry-over from other donors' samples. Sequencing used whole blood, obtained in connection with sensitization to the hapten diphenylcyclopropenone (DPC). The chain is encoded by TRBV5-1 joined to TRBJ2-6; TRBD1 is a weak D gene call, 5 bases matching. The CDR3 is CASSLVRASGANVLTF. The sequenced DNA is TGCGCCAGCAGCTTGGTCAGGGCTTCTGGGGCCAACGTCCTGACTTTC. The CDR3, completed at both ends by the reference TRBV5-1 and TRBJ2-6 genes, gives the full variable domain KAGVTQTPRYLIKTRGQQVTLSCSPISGHRSVSWYQQTPGQGLQFLFEYFSETQRNKGNFPGRFSGRQFSNSRSEMNVSTLELGDSALYLCASSLVRASGANVLTFGAGSRLTVL.